This T cell receptor beta chain was sequenced during a study of beta chain features in type 1 diabetes (dated by TCRdb to the late 2010s). Some background on the complete study: Mean age, gender distribution, total cell number and subset yield were not different between patients and healthy donors. The study compared TCRB repertoires of sorted circulating CD4+ T cell subsets between recently diagnosed type 1 diabetes patients and matched healthy donors. Regulatory and stem cell-like memory subsets were isolated from only 8 patients and roughly 8 healthy donors, whereas naive and central memory subsets came from all 28 donors. A total of roughly 100 million sorted cells were examined across all samples, and RNA yield correlated strongly with the number of cells per subset.

With regard to this clone: What this receptor recognizes is not known. Base qualities are not recorded, but no much larger clone differs from it by a single base.

From its cysteine to its phenylalanine, the CDR3 spans 12 amino acids. The kept DNA is CDR3 alone, 36 bases in frame from the first base. Trimming removed 2 bases from V and 3 bases from J, leaving 5 bases between the germline ends. The germline V gene (reference sequence) sets CDR1 to SGHAT and CDR2 to FQDESV. All of the isolated RNA was reverse transcribed with the High Capacity cDNA Reverse Transcription Kit, so expressed TCRB transcripts were sequenced. Deep immunoSEQ sequencing was performed on naive, central memory and regulatory T cell samples, with an average of about 3.6 million total reads per sample. Sorted cells were lysed in RLT buffer and RNA was extracted with DNase-treated RNeasy Micro or Mini kits, depending on cell number. To prevent cross-contamination, every cell subset was processed on its own, while patient and healthy donor samples were processed together. The immunoSEQ multiplex PCR was used to amplify TCRB sequences from cDNA, generating 87-bp fragments that spanned the CDR3 region. The amplicons were sequenced using the Illumina HiSeq platform. In the authors' own workflow: PCR bias was computationally corrected using synthetic template baselines, reads within Hamming distance 2 were collapsed, and singletons that could not be merged were discarded. Reads were aligned against IMGT so that V, D and J genes, CDR3 length and insertions or deletions at six rearrangement sites could be assigned. Within each subset, clonotype counts were normalized to sorted cell number, after which true diversity and Gini coefficients were computed with the tcR R package. The overlap coefficient, calculated on TCRB nucleotide sequences, was used to measure repertoire sharing. As a proxy for the pre-selection repertoire, out-of-frame TCRB sequences from naive cells were analyzed. As stored in TCRdb, this immuneACCESS dataset retains in-frame rearrangements with V and J assigned. A fraction of the clones does not appear; measured against another copy, unresolved V genes explain less than half of the discrepancy, and the remainder lacks a known reason. Clone size and the V and J calls come from that table; the DNA yielded D and trimming. This sample has about 270,000 clones in its table, and around 15% of those were observed once. Around 0.016% of the sample is held by the ten biggest clonotypes.

The investigation overall reported the following: PCR might favor shorter templates, but patient and control samples were amplified and corrected together, so any skew would affect both groups equally. In all four CD4+ subsets, TCRB CDR3 length was moderately but significantly shorter in type 1 diabetes patients. HLA sub-analyses involved small numbers of individuals, so any influence of HLA type on TCRB rearrangement remained unresolved. Sequencing cDNA rather than genomic DNA could over-represent highly expressing activated cells, although activation and CD3 levels did not differ between groups. At VDJ recombination sites, patients with type 1 diabetes made fewer insertions and deleted more nucleotides, a pattern implying thymic rearrangement abnormalities. Naive, central memory and regulatory TCRB repertoires appeared to be more alike among patients than among healthy donors.

A single peripheral blood draw of around 120 mL on average was collected from each donor into heparinised tubes. Naive, central memory, regulatory and stem cell-like memory CD4+ T cells were sorted on a BD FACSAria II using a panel including CD45RO, CCR7, CD25, CD127, CD95 and CD27. Every sorted population had a purity above 95%. PBMCs were isolated immediately by Lymphoprep density gradient centrifugation and stained directly without culture. So that batch effects would be minimized, each experiment stained and sorted samples in pairs, pairing one healthy donor with one patient. Sequences were obtained from naive CD4+ T cells from blood. Sample cell subset or site, as interpreted from the label and publication: true naive CD4+ T cells. This clonotype originated in a man aged 25-45 years with type 1 diabetes. The chain uses TRBV11-1 and TRBJ2-7; the D gene lacks a confident call. CDR3 region: CASSLISYEQYF. The DNA is as follows: TGTGCCAGCAGCTTAATCAGCTACGAGCAGTACTTC.